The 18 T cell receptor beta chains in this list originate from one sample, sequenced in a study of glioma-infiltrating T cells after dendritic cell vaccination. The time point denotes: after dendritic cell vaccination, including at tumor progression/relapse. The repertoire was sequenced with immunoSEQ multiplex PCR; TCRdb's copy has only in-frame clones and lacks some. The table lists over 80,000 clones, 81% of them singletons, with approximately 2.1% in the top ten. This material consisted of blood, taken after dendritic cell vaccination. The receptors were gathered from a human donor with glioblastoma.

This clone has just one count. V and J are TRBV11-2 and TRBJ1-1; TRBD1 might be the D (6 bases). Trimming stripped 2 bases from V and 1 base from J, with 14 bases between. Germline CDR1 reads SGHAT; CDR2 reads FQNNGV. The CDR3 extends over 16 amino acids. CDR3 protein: CASSLTWGHKNTEAFF. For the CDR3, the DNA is TGTGCCAGCAGCTTAACATGGGGGCACAAGAACACTGAAGCTTTCTTT. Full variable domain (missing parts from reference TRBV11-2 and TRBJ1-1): EAGVAQSPRYKIIEKRQSVAFWCNPISGHATLYWYQQILGQGPKLLIQFQNNGVVDDSQLPKDRFSAERLKGVDSTLKIQPAKLEDSAVYLCASSLTWGHKNTEAFFGQGTRLTVV.

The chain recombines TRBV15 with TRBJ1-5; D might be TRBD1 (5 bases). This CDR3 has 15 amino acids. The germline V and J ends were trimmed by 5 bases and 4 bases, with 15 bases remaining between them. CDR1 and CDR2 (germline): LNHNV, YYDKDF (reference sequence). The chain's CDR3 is CATSRGVLGNQPQHF. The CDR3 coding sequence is TGTGCCACCAGCCGGGGGGTTTTGGGAAATCAGCCCCAGCATTTT.

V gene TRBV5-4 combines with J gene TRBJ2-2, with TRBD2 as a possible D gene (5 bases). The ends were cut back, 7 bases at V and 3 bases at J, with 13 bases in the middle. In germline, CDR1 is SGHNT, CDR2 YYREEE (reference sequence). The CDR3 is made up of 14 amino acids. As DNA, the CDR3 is TGTGCCAGCGGATACGGGGTGCACACCGGGGAGCTGTTTTTT. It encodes CASGYGVHTGELFF. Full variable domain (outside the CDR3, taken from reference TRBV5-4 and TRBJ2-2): ETGVTQSPTHLIKTRGQQVTLRCSSQSGHNTVSWYQQALGQGPQFIFQYYREEENGRGNFPPRFSGLQFPNYSSELNVNALELDDSALYLCASGYGVHTGELFFGEGSRLTVL.

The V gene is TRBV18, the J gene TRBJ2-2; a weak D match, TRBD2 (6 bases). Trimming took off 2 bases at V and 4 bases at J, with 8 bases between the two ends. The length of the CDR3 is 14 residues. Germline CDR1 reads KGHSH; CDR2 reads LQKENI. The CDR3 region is CASSPGGITGELFF. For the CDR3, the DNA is TGTGCCAGCTCACCAGGAGGGATCACCGGGGAGCTGTTTTTT.

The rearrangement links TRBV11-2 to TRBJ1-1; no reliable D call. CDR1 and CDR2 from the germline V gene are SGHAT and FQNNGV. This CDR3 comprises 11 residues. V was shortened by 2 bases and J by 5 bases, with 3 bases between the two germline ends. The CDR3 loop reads CASSLRTEAFF. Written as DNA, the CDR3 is TGTGCCAGCAGCTTACGGACTGAAGCTTTCTTT.

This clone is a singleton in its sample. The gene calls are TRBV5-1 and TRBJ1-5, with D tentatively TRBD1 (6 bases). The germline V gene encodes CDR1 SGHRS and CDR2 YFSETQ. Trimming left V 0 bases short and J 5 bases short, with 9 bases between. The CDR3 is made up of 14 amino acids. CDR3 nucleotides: TGCGCCAGCAGCTTGGATGGGGGCGATCAGCCCCAGCATTTT. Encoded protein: CASSLDGGDQPQHF.

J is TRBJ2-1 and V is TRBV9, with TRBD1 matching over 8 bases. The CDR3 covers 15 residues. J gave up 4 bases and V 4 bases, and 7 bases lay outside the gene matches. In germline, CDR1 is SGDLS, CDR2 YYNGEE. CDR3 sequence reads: CASSPTGGEYNEQFF. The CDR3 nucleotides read TGTGCCAGCAGCCCCACAGGGGGTGAGTACAATGAGCAGTTCTTC.

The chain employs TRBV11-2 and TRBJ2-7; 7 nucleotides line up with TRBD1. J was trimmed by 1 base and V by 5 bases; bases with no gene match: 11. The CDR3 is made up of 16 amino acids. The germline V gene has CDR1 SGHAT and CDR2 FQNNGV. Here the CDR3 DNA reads TGTGCCAGCAGCCTCCCGAGGACAGGCCTTTCCTACGAGCAGTACGTC. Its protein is CASSLPRTGLSYEQYV.

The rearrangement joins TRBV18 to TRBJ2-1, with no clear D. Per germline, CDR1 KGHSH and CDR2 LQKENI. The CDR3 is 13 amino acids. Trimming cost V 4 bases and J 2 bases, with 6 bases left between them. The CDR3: CASSRAAYNEQFF. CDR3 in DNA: TGTGCCAGCTCACGGGCAGCCTACAATGAGCAGTTCTTC.

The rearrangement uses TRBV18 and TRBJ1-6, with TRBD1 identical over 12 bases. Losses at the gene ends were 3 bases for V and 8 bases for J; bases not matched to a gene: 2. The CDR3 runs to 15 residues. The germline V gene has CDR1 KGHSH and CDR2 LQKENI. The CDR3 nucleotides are TGTGCCAGCTCACCCGGGACAGGGGGCGATTCACCCCTCCACTTT. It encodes CASSPGTGGDSPLHF.

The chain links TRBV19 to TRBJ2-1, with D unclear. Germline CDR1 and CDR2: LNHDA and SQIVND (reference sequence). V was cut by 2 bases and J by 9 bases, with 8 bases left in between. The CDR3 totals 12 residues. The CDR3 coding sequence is TGTGCCAGTAGTATATCTACCGGTGAGCAGTTCTTC. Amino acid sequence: CASSISTGEQFF.

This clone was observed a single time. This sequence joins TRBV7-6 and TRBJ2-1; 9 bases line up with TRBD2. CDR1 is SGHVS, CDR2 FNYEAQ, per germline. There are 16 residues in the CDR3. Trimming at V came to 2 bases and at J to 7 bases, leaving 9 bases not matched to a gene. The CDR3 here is CASSLSGGRGGNEQFF. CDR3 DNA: TGTGCCAGCAGCTTATCTGGCGGGAGGGGTGGTAATGAGCAGTTCTTC.

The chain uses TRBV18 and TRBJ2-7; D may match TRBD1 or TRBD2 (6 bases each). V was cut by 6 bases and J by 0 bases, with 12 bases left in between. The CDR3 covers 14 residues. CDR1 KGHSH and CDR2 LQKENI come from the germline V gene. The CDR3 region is CASSLGGGSYEQYV. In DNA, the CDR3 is TGTGCCAGCTCCCTAGGAGGGGGCTCCTACGAGCAGTACGTC.

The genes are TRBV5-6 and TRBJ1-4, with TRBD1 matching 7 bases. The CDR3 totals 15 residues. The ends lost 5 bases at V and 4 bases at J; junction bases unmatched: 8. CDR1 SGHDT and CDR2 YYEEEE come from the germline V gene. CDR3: CASRRTGQYNEKLFF. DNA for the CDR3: TGTGCCAGCAGACGAACGGGACAGTATAATGAAAAACTGTTTTTT. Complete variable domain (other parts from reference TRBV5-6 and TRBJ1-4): DAGVTQSPTHLIKTRGQQVTLRCSPKSGHDTVSWYQQALGQGPQFIFQYYEEEERQRGNFPDRFSGHQFPNYSSELNVNALLLGDSALYLCASRRTGQYNEKLFFGSGTQLSVL.

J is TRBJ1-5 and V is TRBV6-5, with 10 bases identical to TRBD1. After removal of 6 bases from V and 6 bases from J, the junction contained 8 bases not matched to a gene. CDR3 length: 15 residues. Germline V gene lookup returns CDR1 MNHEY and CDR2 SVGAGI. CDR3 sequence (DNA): TGTGCCAGCAGAGCGGGACAGGGGCACGGTCAGCCCCAGCATTTT. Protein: CASRAGQGHGQPQHF.

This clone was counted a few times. CDR3 loop: CASSSTGGNRYEQYF. The CDR3 nucleotides read TGTGCCAGCAGCTCCACTGGGGGGAATCGGTACGAGCAGTACTTC. The gene calls are TRBV7-9 and TRBJ2-7; tentatively, D is TRBD2 (6 bases). Looked up from germline, CDR1 is SEHNR and CDR2 is FQNEAQ (reference sequence). The CDR3 totals 15 residues. Trimming pared 4 bases from V and 4 bases from J, leaving 17 bases between. Drawing the rest from reference TRBV7-9 and TRBJ2-7, the complete variable domain is DTGVSQNPRHKITKRGQNVTFRCDPISEHNRLYWYRQTLGQGPEFLTYFQNEAQLEKSRLLSDRFSAERPKGSFSTLEIQRTEQGDSAMYLCASSSTGGNRYEQYFGPGTRLTVT.

CDR3 amino acids: CASSTGQNTEAFF. DNA of the CDR3: TGTGCCAGTAGTACCGGACAGAACACTGAAGCTTTCTTT. This chain uses TRBV19 with TRBJ1-1, with a weak D call TRBD1 (5 bases). This CDR3 contains 13 residues. Per germline, CDR1 LNHDA and CDR2 SQIVND (reference sequence). The V end was cut by 4 bases, the J end by 1 base, with 7 bases between.

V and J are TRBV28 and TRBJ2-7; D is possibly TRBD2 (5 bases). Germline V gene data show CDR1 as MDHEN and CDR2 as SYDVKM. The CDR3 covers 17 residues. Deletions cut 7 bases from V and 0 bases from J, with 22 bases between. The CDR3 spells CASTPSRRALSSYEQYV. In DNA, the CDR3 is TGTGCCAGCACCCCTAGTCGGCGGGCCCTGAGCTCCTACGAGCAGTACGTC.